This T cell receptor (beta chain) was identified in a study of regulatory T cells in long-lasting Graves disease. Construction of TCR beta libraries relied on iRepertoire HTBI primers and on Arm-PCR targeting CDR3 regions. MiXCR was run by TCRdb on the multiplex PCR reads, yielding one entry per CDR3 protein. The data contain a few hundred thousand distinct CDR3 sequences, about 20% of them singletons. Time point of the sample: newly diagnosed GD, antithyroid drugs for less than 3 months. The TCR library was prepared using RNA isolated from PBMCs. CDR3 length: 13 amino acids. Germline lookup yields CDR1 SGHRS and CDR2 YFSETQ. V gave up 4 bases and J gave up 12 bases, with 20 bases separating them. This clonotype was counted ten times or more. Separately, the same data were catalogued under a study of T cells in Graves' hyperthyroidism and ophthalmopathy.

This clonotype was obtained from a woman in her twenties or thirties with Graves disease. The chain carries TRBV5-1 and TRBJ2-7; the D call may be TRBD1 or TRBD2 (5 bases each). Sequences were derived from peripheral blood mononuclear cells (PBMCs), sampled at new diagnosis, from a patient treated with antithyroid drugs. CDR3 residues: CASSPGPTTPRYF. The CDR3 DNA sequence: TGCGCCAGCAGCCCGGGACCAACCACCCCTCGGTACTTC.